The 2 T cell receptor beta chains presented below share a single source sample, sequenced in a study of cytomegalovirus exposure and HLA in healthy donors (dated by TCRdb to the late 2010s). The receptor library was made with the immunoSEQ multiplex PCR assay. A mixture of 60 forward primers for TCR Vbeta segments and 13 reverse primers for TCR Jbeta segments was used in the multiplex PCR. TCRdb obtained this table from immuneACCESS and retained in-frame rearrangements with V and J assigned. These tables miss some clones; where compared with another copy, unresolved V genes account for less than half of the shortfall, and the remainder is unexplained. The sample table shows roughly 150,000 clones, and 65% to 85% are seen once. The top ten clonotypes cover approximately 1.5% of the sample. Sequencing was done on a sample of PBMCs. The receptors originated from a woman under 30 in good health and CMV-seronegative.

This chain joins TRBV6-5 and TRBJ1-5, with D unresolved. The germline V and J ends were trimmed by 10 bases and 4 bases, with 17 bases remaining between them. The CDR3 is made up of 14 amino acids. From germline, CDR1 is MNHEY and CDR2 SVGAGI. The CDR3 DNA sequence: TGTGCCACCCGCGGGCAGCCTGCTAATCAGCCCCAGCATTTT. It specifies CATRGQPANQPQHF.

The chain joins TRBV2 to TRBJ2-2; 8 bases map to TRBD2. The CDR3 consists of 15 residues. CDR1 is SNHLY and CDR2 is FYNNEI in the germline V gene. CDR3 in amino acids: CISGGQGRSTGELFF. The DNA for the CDR3 is TGTATTTCGGGGGGGCAGGGAAGGTCCACCGGGGAGCTGTTTTTT.